This T cell receptor (beta chain) originates from a study of T-cell reconstitution after alpha-beta-depleted transplantation in children. This clonotype came up many times. The TCRbeta library incorporated unique molecular identifiers. TCRdb recomputed calls from the PCR reads with MiXCR, one row per CDR3 protein. This table holds over 550,000 distinct CDR3 sequences, 8% to 11% found once. Germline CDR1 reads LNHNV; CDR2 reads YYDKDF (reference sequence). V gave up 0 bases and J gave up 5 bases, with 10 bases separating them. The CDR3 runs 15 residues. The sequence derives from a human donor who donated a stem cell graft to a child with acute myeloid leukemia. The rearrangement uses TRBV15 and TRBJ2-2; a weak D match, TRBD2 (6 bases). The sequencing used PBMCs from the stem cell graft donor, collected from the stem cell graft. DNA for the CDR3: TGTGCCACCAGCAGAGAAGGACTAACGACCGGGGAGCTGTTTTTT. Its protein is CATSREGLTTGELFF.